A single sample is the source of the 11 T cell receptor beta chains below, sequenced in a study of multiple sclerosis patients with progressive multifocal leukoencephalopathy. The time point: before natalizumab initiation. Produced via immunoSEQ multiplex PCR; TCRdb's table is partial and in-frame only. This table has 25,000 to 35,000 clones, about 88% appearing once. Sample: PBMCs. The receptor source for this set is a human donor with multiple sclerosis.

The genes are TRBV7-9 and TRBJ1-1; D not resolved. Germline loops: CDR1 SEHNR, CDR2 FQNEAQ (reference sequence). The CDR3 consists of 11 residues. Trimming took off 5 bases at V and 8 bases at J, with 9 bases between the two ends. CDR3 nucleotides: TGTGCCAGCAGCCCGGACCCCGAAGCTTTCTTT. Translating gives CASSPDPEAFF.

This chain links TRBV11-2 with TRBJ2-4; 16 nucleotides match TRBD2. Losses at the gene ends were 5 bases for V and 0 bases for J; bases not matched to a gene: 7. This CDR3 contains 19 residues. CDR1 and CDR2 (germline): SGHAT, FQNNGV. The CDR3 region has the DNA TGTGCCAGCAGCGAATCCGGGACTAGCGGGGGGGCAGCCAAAAACATTCAGTACTTC. This translates into CASSESGTSGGAAKNIQYF.

This clone has a handful of counts. The chain links TRBV15 to TRBJ2-5; 15 nucleotides agree with TRBD2. The CDR3 length is 17 residues. Germline values: CDR1 LNHNV, CDR2 YYDKDF (reference sequence). Trimming at V came to 2 bases and at J to 5 bases, leaving 6 bases not matched to a gene. In DNA, the CDR3 is TGTGCCACCAGCAGAACCCTCGGACTAGCGGGGGGGGAGACCCAGTACTTC. Protein: CATSRTLGLAGGETQYF.

The chain uses TRBV28 and TRBJ1-1, with a weak D call TRBD1 (5 bases). V lost 5 bases and J lost 10, with 26 bases in between. CDR3 length: 16 amino acids. The V gene's germline CDR1 is MDHEN and CDR2 SYDVKM. The DNA of the CDR3 is TGTGCCAGCAGTCTCTACACCGTGACAAAAGGGGTCCCAGCTTTCTTT. Translating gives CASSLYTVTKGVPAFF.

Turning to this clone: Other DNA sequences within the sample encode an identical CDR3. CDR3 region: CASSQVTRSTGEQYF. CDR3 in DNA: TGCGCCAGCAGCCAAGTGACTAGGTCGACGGGGGAGCAGTACTTC. The rearrangement uses TRBV4-1 and TRBJ2-7; possible D gene TRBD2, 6 bases. With 1 base removed from V and 7 bases from J, the gap between germline ends came to 17 bases. Germline assignment: CDR1 MGHRA and CDR2 YSYEKL. The length of the CDR3 is 15 residues.

The genes are TRBV6-6 and TRBJ2-7, with D possibly being TRBD2 (5 bases). V was pared by 7 bases and J by 7 bases, with 20 bases between. The CDR3 is 14 amino acids. The germline V gene encodes CDR1 MNHNY and CDR2 SVGAGI (reference sequence). CDR3 coding DNA: TGTGCCAGCACCCTTCGAGAGGGATCGTGGGAGCAGTACTTC. It yields the protein CASTLREGSWEQYF.

The CDR3 spells CASRNNRDTEAFF. For the CDR3, the DNA is TGTGCCAGCAGAAATAATCGGGACACTGAAGCTTTCTTT. The V gene is TRBV9, the J gene TRBJ1-1; D uncertain. CDR1 is SGDLS and CDR2 is YYNGEE in the germline V gene. V was cut by 5 bases and J by 3 bases, with 11 bases left in between. The CDR3 is 13 residues long.

The rearrangement links TRBV4-2 to TRBJ1-2; weak D call: TRBD1 (5 bases). Germline lookup yields CDR1 LGHNA and CDR2 YNFKEQ. V was trimmed by 0 bases and J by 6 bases, leaving 17 bases between them. The CDR3 is 16 amino acids. DNA of the CDR3: TGTGCCAGCAGCCAAGAAGGAGGCAGGGTTTCGGATGGCTACACCTTC. As protein: CASSQEGGRVSDGYTF.

The chain joins TRBV6-5 to TRBJ1-1; 9 bases map to TRBD1. CDR3 length: 16 residues. J was trimmed by 2 bases and V by 0 bases; bases with no gene match: 4. From germline, CDR1 is MNHEY and CDR2 SVGAGI. In DNA, the CDR3 is TGTGCCAGCAGTTACTCGAGGGGACAGGGAAACACTGAAGCTTTCTTT. Protein: CASSYSRGQGNTEAFF.

CDR3 residues: CASSLYDGNQPQHF. The CDR3 bases are TGTGCCAGCAGCTTATATGATGGCAATCAGCCCCAGCATTTT. The V and J genes are TRBV7-8 and TRBJ1-5; unclear D gene. Germline V gene lookup returns CDR1 SGHVS and CDR2 FQNEAQ. The ends were cut back, 2 bases at V and 2 bases at J, with 7 bases in the middle. CDR3 length equals 14 residues.

This clone has a handful of counts. CDR3 residues: CASSPGQGGQGGYTF. The CDR3 DNA follows: TGTGCCAGCAGCCCCGGGCAGGGGGGGCAGGGTGGCTACACCTTC. The chain uses TRBV7-2 and TRBJ1-2; 7 nucleotides match TRBD1. J was trimmed by 7 bases and V by 5 bases; bases with no gene match: 13. This CDR3 has 15 amino acids. Germline lookup yields CDR1 SGHTA and CDR2 FQGNSA.